This T cell receptor beta chain comes out of a study of blood T cell repertoires in COVID-19. Study in general: Whether acute or convalescent, the COVID-19 samples came from the United States, Italy and Spain. T cells, B-cell-depleted T cells, or PBMCs provided the cDNA or gDNA that served as material.

Original analysis: Quantification of nucleated cells was approximated via reference gene primer amplification. This table comes from immunoSEQ multiplex PCR, and its TCRdb copy is limited to in-frame clones, with some not included. D and trimming come from the DNA, and the V and J calls and clone size come from that table. The sample holds 100,000 to 150,000 clones, 80% seen once. This CDR3 is built from 13 residues. Germline-derived CDR1 and CDR2 are LGHDT and YNNKEL (reference sequence). Trimming took 1 base from V and 3 from J, leaving 6 bases between them. This clone occurred a few times. The chain is built from TRBV3-1 (or the pseudogene TRBV3-2) and TRBJ1-1, with unresolved D. Sequenced input: peripheral blood. The TCR comes from a human donor in a cohort sampled during active COVID-19. CDR3 DNA: TGTGCCAGCAGCCAAGTTGAGGACACTGAAGCTTTCTTT. It translates to CASSQVEDTEAFF.